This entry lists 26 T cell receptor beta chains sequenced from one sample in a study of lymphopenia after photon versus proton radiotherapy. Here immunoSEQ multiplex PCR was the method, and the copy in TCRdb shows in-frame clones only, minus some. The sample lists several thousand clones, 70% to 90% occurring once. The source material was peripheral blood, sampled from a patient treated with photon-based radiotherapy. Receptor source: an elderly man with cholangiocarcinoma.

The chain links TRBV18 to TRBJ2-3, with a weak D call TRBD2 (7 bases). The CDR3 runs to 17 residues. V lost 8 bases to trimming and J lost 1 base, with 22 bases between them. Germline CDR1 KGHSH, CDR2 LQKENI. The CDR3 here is CASRPGGEGGGTDTQYF. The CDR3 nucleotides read TGTGCCAGCCGACCCGGCGGAGAGGGGGGGGGCACAGATACGCAGTATTTT.

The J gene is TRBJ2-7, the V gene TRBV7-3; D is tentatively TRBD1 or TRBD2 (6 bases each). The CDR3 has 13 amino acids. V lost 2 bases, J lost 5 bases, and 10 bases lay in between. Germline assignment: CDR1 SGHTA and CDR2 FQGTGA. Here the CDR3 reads CASSLEGGDEQYF. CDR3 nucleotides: TGTGCCAGCAGCTTAGAGGGGGGCGACGAGCAGTACTTC. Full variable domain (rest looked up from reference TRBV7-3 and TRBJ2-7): GAGVSQTPSNKVTEKGKYVELRCDPISGHTALYWYRQSLGQGPEFLIYFQGTGAADDSGLPNDRFFAVRPEGSVSTLKIQRTERGDSAVYLCASSLEGGDEQYFGPGTRLTVT.

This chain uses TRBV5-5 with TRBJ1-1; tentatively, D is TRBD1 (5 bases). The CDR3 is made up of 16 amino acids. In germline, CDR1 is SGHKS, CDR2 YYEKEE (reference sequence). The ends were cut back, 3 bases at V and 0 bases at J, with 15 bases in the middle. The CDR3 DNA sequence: TGTGCCAGCAGCTCCGGATACAGGAATTTGAACACTGAAGCTTTCTTT. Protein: CASSSGYRNLNTEAFF. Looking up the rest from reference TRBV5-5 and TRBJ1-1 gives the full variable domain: DAGVTQSPTHLIKTRGQQVTLRCSPISGHKSVSWYQQVLGQGPQFIFQYYEKEERGRGNFPDRFSARQFPNYSSELNVNALLLGDSALYLCASSSGYRNLNTEAFFGQGTRLTVV.

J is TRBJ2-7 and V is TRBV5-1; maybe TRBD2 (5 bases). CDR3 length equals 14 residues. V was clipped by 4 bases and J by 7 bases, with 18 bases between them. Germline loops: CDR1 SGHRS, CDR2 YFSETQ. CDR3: CASSPGSGVREQYF. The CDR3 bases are TGCGCCAGCAGCCCCGGTTCCGGGGTGAGGGAGCAGTACTTC.

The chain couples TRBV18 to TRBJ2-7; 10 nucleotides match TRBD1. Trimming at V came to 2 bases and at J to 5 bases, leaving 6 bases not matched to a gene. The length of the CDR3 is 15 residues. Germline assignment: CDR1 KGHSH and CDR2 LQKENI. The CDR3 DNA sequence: TGTGCCAGCTCACCAAATCCCGGGACAGGGGACGAGCAGTACTTC. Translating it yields CASSPNPGTGDEQYF. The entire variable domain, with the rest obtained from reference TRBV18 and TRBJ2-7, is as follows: NAGVMQNPRHLVRRRGQEARLRCSPMKGHSHVYWYRQLPEEGLKFMVYLQKENIIDESGMPKERFSAEFPKEGPSILRIQQVVRGDSAAYFCASSPNPGTGDEQYFGPGTRLTVT.

CDR3 residues: CSTSLSPLHF. The CDR3 DNA reads TGCAGTACGTCTCTCTCACCCCTCCACTTT. V usage is TRBV20-1 and J usage is TRBJ1-6; D is ambiguous. The CDR3 runs 10 residues. CDR1 and CDR2 from the germline V gene are DFQATT and SNEGSKA (reference sequence). V lost 8 bases, J lost 10 bases, and 9 bases lay in between.

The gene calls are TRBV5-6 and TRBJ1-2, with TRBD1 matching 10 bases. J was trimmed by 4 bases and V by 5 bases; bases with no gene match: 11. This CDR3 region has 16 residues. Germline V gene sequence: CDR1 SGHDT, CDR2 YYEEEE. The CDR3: CASRTFRDRGVYGYTF. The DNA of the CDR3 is TGTGCCAGCAGGACCTTCCGGGACAGGGGTGTCTATGGCTACACCTTC.

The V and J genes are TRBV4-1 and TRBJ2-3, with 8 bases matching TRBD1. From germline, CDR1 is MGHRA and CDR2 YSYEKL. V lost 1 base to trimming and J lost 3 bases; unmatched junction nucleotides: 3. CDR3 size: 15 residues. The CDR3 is CASSQVTGGTDTQYF. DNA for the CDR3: TGCGCCAGCAGCCAAGTTACAGGGGGGACAGATACGCAGTATTTT.

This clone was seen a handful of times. The CDR3 nucleotides read TGTGCCAGCAAGGCGTGGGGCTGGAACACTGAAGCTTTCTTT. It is translated as CASKAWGWNTEAFF. The chain carries TRBV6-6 and TRBJ1-1; D is possibly TRBD1 (5 bases). CDR3 length: 14 amino acids. Germline assignment: CDR1 MNHNY and CDR2 SVGAGI (reference sequence). Trimming stripped 7 bases from V and 1 base from J, with 13 bases between.

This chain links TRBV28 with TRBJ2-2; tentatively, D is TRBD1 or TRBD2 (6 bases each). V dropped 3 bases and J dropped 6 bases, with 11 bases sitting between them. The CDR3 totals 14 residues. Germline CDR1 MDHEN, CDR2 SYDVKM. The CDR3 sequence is CASSLGGSAGELFF. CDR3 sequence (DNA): TGTGCCAGCAGTTTGGGGGGCTCCGCCGGGGAGCTGTTTTTT.

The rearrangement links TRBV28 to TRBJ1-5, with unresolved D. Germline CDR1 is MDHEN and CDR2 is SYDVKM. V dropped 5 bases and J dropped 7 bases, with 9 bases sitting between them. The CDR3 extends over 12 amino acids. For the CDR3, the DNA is TGTGCCAGCAGTAAACCTAACCAGCCCCAGCATTTT. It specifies CASSKPNQPQHF. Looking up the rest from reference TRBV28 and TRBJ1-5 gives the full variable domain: DVKVTQSSRYLVKRTGEKVFLECVQDMDHENMFWYRQDPGLGLRLIYFSYDVKMKEKGDIPEGYSVSREKKERFSLILESASTNQTSMYLCASSKPNQPQHFGDGTRLSIL.

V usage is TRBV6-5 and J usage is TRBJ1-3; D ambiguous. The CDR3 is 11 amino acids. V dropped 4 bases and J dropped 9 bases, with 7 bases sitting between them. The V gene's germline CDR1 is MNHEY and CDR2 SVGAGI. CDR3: CASSSRTTIYF. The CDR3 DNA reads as TGTGCCAGCAGTTCTCGGACCACCATATATTTT.

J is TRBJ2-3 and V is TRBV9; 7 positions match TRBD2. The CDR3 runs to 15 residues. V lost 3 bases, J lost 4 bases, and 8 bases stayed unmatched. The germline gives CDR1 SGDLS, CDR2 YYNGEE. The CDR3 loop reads CASSGLTAGADTQYF. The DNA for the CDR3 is TGTGCCAGCAGCGGCCTCACGGCGGGAGCAGATACGCAGTATTTT.

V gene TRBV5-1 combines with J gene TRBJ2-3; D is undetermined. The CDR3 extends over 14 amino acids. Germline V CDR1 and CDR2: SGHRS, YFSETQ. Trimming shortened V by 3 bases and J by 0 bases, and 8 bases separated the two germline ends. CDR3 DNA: TGCGCCAGCAGCTACCAAACTAGCACAGATACGCAGTATTTT. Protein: CASSYQTSTDTQYF.

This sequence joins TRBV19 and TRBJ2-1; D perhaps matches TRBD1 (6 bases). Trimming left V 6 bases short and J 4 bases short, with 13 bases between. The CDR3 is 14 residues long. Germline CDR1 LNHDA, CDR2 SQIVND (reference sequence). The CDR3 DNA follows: TGTGCCAGTAGCCGGGACAAGGTTTACAATGAGCAGTTCTTC. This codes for CASSRDKVYNEQFF.

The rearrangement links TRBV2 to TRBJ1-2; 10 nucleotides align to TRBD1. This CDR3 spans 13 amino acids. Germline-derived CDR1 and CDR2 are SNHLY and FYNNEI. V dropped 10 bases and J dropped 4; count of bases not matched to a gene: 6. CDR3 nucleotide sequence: TGTGCCAACGACAGGGGGCGAAGCTATGGCTACACCTTC. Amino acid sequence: CANDRGRSYGYTF.

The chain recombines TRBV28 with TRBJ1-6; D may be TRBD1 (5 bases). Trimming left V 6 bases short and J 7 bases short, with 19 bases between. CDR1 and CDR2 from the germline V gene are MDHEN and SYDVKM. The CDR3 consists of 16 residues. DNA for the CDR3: TGTGCCAGCAGCTCCCCCCGCCAGGGCAACAATTCACCCCTCCACTTT. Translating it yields CASSSPRQGNNSPLHF.

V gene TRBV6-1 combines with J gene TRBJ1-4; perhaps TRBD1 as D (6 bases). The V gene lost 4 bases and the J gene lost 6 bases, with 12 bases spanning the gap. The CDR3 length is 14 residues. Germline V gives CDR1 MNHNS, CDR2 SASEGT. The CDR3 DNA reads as TGTGCCAGCAGTGTAGGGGGGGGAGATGAAAAACTGTTTTTT. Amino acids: CASSVGGGDEKLFF.

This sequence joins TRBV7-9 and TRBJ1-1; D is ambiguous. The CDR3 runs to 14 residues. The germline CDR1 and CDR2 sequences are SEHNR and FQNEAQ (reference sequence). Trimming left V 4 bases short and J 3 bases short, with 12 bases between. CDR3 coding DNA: TGTGCCAGCAGCTCCCGGGTGGGAGACACTGAAGCTTTCTTT. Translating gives CASSSRVGDTEAFF.

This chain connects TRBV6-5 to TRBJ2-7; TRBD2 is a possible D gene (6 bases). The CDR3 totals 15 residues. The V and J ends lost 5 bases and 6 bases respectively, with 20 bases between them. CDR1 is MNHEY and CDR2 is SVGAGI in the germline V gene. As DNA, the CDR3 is TGTGCCAGCAGTATTTCGCCGGGGGATTCGGCCGAGCAGTACTTC. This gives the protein CASSISPGDSAEQYF.

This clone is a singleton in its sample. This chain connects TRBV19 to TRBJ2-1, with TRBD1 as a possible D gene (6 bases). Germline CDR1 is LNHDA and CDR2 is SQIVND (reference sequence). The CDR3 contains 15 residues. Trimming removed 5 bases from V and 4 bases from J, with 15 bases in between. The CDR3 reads CASSLTTGPYNEQFF. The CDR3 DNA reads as TGTGCCAGTAGTCTGACGACAGGCCCATACAATGAGCAGTTCTTC.

DNA of the CDR3: TGTGCCAGCAGTTTAGTAAGGGGAGGTGAAAAACTGTTTTTT. Encoded protein: CASSLVRGGEKLFF. V gene TRBV28 combines with J gene TRBJ1-4; D may be TRBD1 (5 bases). V gave up 2 bases and J gave up 7 bases, with 11 bases separating them. This CDR3 region has 14 residues. Germline V CDR1 and CDR2: MDHEN, SYDVKM.

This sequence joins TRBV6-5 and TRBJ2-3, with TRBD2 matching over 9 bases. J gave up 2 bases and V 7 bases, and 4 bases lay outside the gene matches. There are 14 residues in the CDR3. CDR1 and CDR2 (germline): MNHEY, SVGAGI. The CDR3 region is CASMLAGYTDTQYF. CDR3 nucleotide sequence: TGTGCCAGCATGCTAGCGGGGTACACAGATACGCAGTATTTT.

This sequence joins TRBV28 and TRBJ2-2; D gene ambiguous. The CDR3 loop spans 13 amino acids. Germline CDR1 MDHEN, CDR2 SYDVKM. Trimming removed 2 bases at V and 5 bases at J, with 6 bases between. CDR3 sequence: CASSLAQTGELFF. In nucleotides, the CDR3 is TGTGCCAGCAGTTTAGCTCAAACCGGGGAGCTGTTTTTT.

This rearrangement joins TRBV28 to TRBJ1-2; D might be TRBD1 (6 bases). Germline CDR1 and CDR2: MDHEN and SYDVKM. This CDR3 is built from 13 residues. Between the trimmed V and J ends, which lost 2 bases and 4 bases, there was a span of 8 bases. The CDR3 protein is CASSLTGTYGYTF. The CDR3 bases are TGTGCCAGCAGTTTAACAGGGACCTATGGCTACACCTTC.

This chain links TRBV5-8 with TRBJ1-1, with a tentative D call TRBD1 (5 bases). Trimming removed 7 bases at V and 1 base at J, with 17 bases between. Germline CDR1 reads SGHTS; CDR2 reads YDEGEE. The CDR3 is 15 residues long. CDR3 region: CASPHFGGGNTEAFF. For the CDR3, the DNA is TGTGCCAGCCCACACTTCGGCGGGGGGAACACTGAAGCTTTCTTT. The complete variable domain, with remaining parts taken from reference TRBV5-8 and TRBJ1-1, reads EAGVTQSPTHLIKTRGQQATLRCSPISGHTSVYWYQQALGLGLQFLLWYDEGEERNRGNFPPRFSGRQFPNYSSELNVNALELEDSALYLCASPHFGGGNTEAFFGQGTRLTVV.